This entry describes one T cell receptor (beta chain). TCRdb's table, derived via immunoSEQ multiplex PCR, lists solely in-frame clones and lacks some. The repertoire holds around 84,000 clones, with 94% as singletons. These data are taken from a study of T cell changes during pregnancy in multiple sclerosis. The trim removed 6 bases at V and 6 bases at J, leaving 4 bases unmatched. Germline V gives CDR1 MDHEN, CDR2 SYDVKM. CDR3 length equals 12 residues. The sequence came from a female donor in good health, enrolled as a control in a pregnancy study. The rearrangement joins TRBV28 to TRBJ2-7, with TRBD1 identical over 8 bases. The sample in question was peripheral blood, obtained in the second trimester of pregnancy. CDR3 in amino acids: CASRPTGGEQYF. The CDR3 nucleotides are TGTGCCAGCAGACCCACAGGGGGCGAGCAGTACTTC.